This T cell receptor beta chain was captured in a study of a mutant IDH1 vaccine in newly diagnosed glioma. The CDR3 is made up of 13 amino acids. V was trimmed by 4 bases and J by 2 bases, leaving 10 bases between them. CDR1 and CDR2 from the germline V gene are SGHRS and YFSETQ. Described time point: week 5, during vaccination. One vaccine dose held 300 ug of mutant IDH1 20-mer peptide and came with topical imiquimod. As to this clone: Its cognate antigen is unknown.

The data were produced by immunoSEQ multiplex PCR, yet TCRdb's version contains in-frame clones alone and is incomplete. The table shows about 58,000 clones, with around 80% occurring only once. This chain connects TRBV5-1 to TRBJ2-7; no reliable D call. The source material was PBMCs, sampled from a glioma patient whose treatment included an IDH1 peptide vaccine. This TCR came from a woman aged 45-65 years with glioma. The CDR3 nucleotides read TGCGCCAGCAGCCCAAGTGGAGCCTACGAGCAGTACTTC. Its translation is CASSPSGAYEQYF.